A single sample gave rise to the 27 T cell receptor beta chains below, sequenced in a study of T cell changes during pregnancy in multiple sclerosis. Method: immunoSEQ multiplex PCR; TCRdb's copy keeps in-frame clones and lacks some. The data contain more than 85,000 clones, just under 95% of them singletons. The sequenced sample was peripheral blood, obtained in the third trimester of pregnancy. These receptors came from a female donor in good health, enrolled as a control in a pregnancy study.

The chain uses TRBV5-1 and TRBJ2-5; D may be TRBD2 (5 bases). Germline lookup yields CDR1 SGHRS and CDR2 YFSETQ. This CDR3 comprises 14 residues. The V and J ends lost 1 base and 5 bases respectively, with 12 bases between them. The CDR3 loop reads CASSLTVSGETQYF. CDR3 DNA: TGCGCCAGCAGCTTGACAGTGTCGGGGGAGACCCAGTACTTC.

In this sample, this clone turned up a few times. The rearrangement joins TRBV25-1 to TRBJ2-5; D perhaps matches TRBD1 (6 bases). V gave up 3 bases and J gave up 5 bases, with 10 bases separating them. CDR3 length equals 13 residues. Germline CDR1 is MGHDK and CDR2 is SYGVNS. CDR3 sequence reads: CASSDRGIETQYF. The CDR3 coding sequence is TGTGCCAGCAGTGACAGGGGAATCGAGACCCAGTACTTC.

The chain recombines TRBV18 with TRBJ2-1; 10 bases map to TRBD2. The trim removed 3 bases at V and 9 bases at J, leaving 2 bases unmatched. Germline values: CDR1 KGHSH, CDR2 LQKENI. The CDR3 covers 13 residues. DNA of the CDR3: TGTGCCAGCTCACCGTTAGCGGGAGGTGAGCAGTTCTTC. Amino acids: CASSPLAGGEQFF.

The V call is TRBV6-5, the J call TRBJ1-5; the D gene is possibly TRBD1 (5 bases). The CDR3 sequence is 15 residues long. V lost 5 bases, J lost 5 bases, and 16 bases lay in between. Germline V CDR1 and CDR2: MNHEY, SVGAGI. The CDR3 sequence is CASSKGVGRDQPQHF. CDR3 bases: TGTGCCAGCAGTAAAGGGGTAGGGAGGGATCAGCCCCAGCATTTT.

The J gene is TRBJ1-1, the V gene TRBV28, with D possibly matching TRBD1 (6 bases). This CDR3 is built from 15 residues. The germline gives CDR1 MDHEN, CDR2 SYDVKM. V was trimmed by 5 bases and J by 5 bases, leaving 18 bases between them. The CDR3 region is CASSPQWGRGTEAFF. The CDR3 nucleotides are TGTGCCAGCAGTCCTCAATGGGGGCGGGGGACTGAAGCTTTCTTT.

The chain is built from TRBV29-1 and TRBJ2-5; possible D gene TRBD2, 5 bases. The V gene lost 0 bases and the J gene lost 1 base, with 18 bases spanning the gap. The CDR3 consists of 17 residues. Germline values: CDR1 SQVTM, CDR2 ANQGSEA. CDR3 in DNA: TGCAGCGTTGAAGAGGTGGTGGGAGAGGTAGTCCAAGAGACCCAGTACTTC. Translating it yields CSVEEVVGEVVQETQYF.

V is TRBV2 and J is TRBJ2-1, with a possible D match to TRBD2 (6 bases). CDR1 is SNHLY, CDR2 FYNNEI, per germline. The CDR3 contains 13 residues. V dropped 5 bases and J dropped 7 bases, with 12 bases sitting between them. The CDR3 sequence is CASSREKGNEQFF. Written as DNA, the CDR3 is TGTGCCAGCAGTCGGGAGAAGGGGAATGAGCAGTTCTTC. The full variable domain, rest sourced from reference TRBV2 and TRBJ2-1, is EPEVTQTPSHQVTQMGQEVILRCVPISNHLYFYWYRQILGQKVEFLVSFYNNEISEKSEIFDDQFSVERPDGSNFTLKIRSTKLEDSAMYFCASSREKGNEQFFGPGTRLTVL.

This chain links TRBV15 with TRBJ1-5; D is perhaps TRBD1 (6 bases). Trimming removed 4 bases at V and 2 bases at J, with 12 bases between. Germline CDR1 LNHNV, CDR2 YYDKDF (reference sequence). The CDR3 totals 15 residues. CDR3 in DNA: TGTGCCACCAGCACGCGGACAGTGGGCAATCAGCCCCAGCATTTT. Translation gives CATSTRTVGNQPQHF.

The V gene is TRBV5-1, the J gene TRBJ2-6, with D possibly being TRBD1 (6 bases). Germline CDR1 reads SGHRS; CDR2 reads YFSETQ. Trimming left V 2 bases short and J 0 bases short, with 6 bases between. The CDR3 runs to 15 residues. The CDR3 DNA sequence: TGCGCCAGCAGCTTACAGGGCTCTGGGGCCAACGTCCTGACTTTC. It is translated as CASSLQGSGANVLTF.

The V gene is TRBV29-1, the J gene TRBJ2-7; 14 nucleotides agree with TRBD2. The trim removed 5 bases at V and 4 bases at J, leaving 4 bases unmatched. CDR3 length equals 14 residues. Germline assignment: CDR1 SQVTM and CDR2 ANQGSEA. CDR3 sequence reads: CSVQTSGRGYEQYF. CDR3 DNA sequence: TGCAGCGTTCAGACTAGCGGGAGGGGATACGAGCAGTACTTC.

V and J are TRBV5-1 and TRBJ2-7; 9 bases are shared with TRBD2. J lost 3 bases, V lost 2 bases, and 15 bases had no gene match. Germline values: CDR1 SGHRS, CDR2 YFSETQ. The CDR3 has 18 residues. CDR3 sequence: CASSLRSGLALTDYEQYF. CDR3 DNA: TGCGCCAGCAGCTTACGGTCGGGACTAGCCCTAACCGACTACGAGCAGTACTTC.

The V call is TRBV5-1, the J call TRBJ2-5; a weak D match, TRBD1 (6 bases). The germline gives CDR1 SGHRS, CDR2 YFSETQ. The CDR3 covers 13 residues. The V end was cut by 4 bases, the J end by 5 bases, with 12 bases between. DNA of the CDR3: TGCGCCAGCAGCATCAGGGGTTGGGAGACCCAGTACTTC. It translates to CASSIRGWETQYF.

The genes are TRBV30 and TRBJ2-5; tentative D call: TRBD1 (8 bases). The V and J ends lost 8 bases and 5 bases respectively, with 12 bases between them. CDR3 length: 11 amino acids. Germline-derived CDR1 and CDR2 are GTSNPN and SVGIG (reference sequence). The CDR3 sequence: CAGQGGETQYF. The DNA of the CDR3 is TGTGCCGGACAGGGAGGGGAGACCCAGTACTTC.

Concerning this clone itself: Additional DNA sequences in this sample encode the identical CDR3. The gene calls are TRBV27 and TRBJ2-7; 7 bases are a match to TRBD1. Germline CDR1 reads MNHEY; CDR2 reads SMNVEV (reference sequence). CDR3 size: 15 residues. The J segment lost 6 bases and the V segment lost 0 bases, leaving 8 bases of the junction unmatched. CDR3 coding DNA: TGTGCCAGCAGTTTATCGAGACAGGGATGGGGCGAGCAGTACTTC. It encodes CASSLSRQGWGEQYF.

V and J are TRBV14 and TRBJ2-5; D call uncertain. Deletions cut 2 bases from V and 6 bases from J, with 7 bases between. This CDR3 is built from 12 residues. Germline CDR1 reads SGHDN; CDR2 reads FVKESK. The chain's CDR3 is CASSQSDQTQYF. The CDR3 DNA is TGTGCCAGCAGCCAATCAGATCAGACCCAGTACTTC. Variable domain in full (rest from reference TRBV14 and TRBJ2-5): EAGVTQFPSHSVIEKGQTVTLRCDPISGHDNLYWYRRVMGKEIKFLLHFVKESKQDESGMPNNRFLAERTGGTYSTLKVQPAELEDSGVYFCASSQSDQTQYFGPGTRLLVL.

The CDR3 nucleotides read TGTGCCAGCAGGGGTGCGGGTCCCTACGAGCAGTACTTC. It translates to CASRGAGPYEQYF. The chain carries TRBV27 and TRBJ2-7; D perhaps matches TRBD2 (5 bases). Germline values: CDR1 MNHEY, CDR2 SMNVEV (reference sequence). V was clipped by 6 bases and J by 2 bases, with 11 bases between them. This CDR3 has 13 residues.

The sample holds one count of this clone. The chain links TRBV5-1 to TRBJ2-5, with a tentative D call TRBD2 (6 bases). V lost 3 bases, J lost 2 bases, and 11 bases lay in between. There are 14 residues in the CDR3. CDR1 is SGHRS, CDR2 YFSETQ, per germline. This CDR3 reads CASSSGTLQETQYF. The CDR3 nucleotides read TGCGCCAGCAGCTCCGGGACTTTACAAGAGACCCAGTACTTC. Complete variable domain (other parts from reference TRBV5-1 and TRBJ2-5): KAGVTQTPRYLIKTRGQQVTLSCSPISGHRSVSWYQQTPGQGLQFLFEYFSETQRNKGNFPGRFSGRQFSNSRSEMNVSTLELGDSALYLCASSSGTLQETQYFGPGTRLLVL.

The gene calls are TRBV2 and TRBJ1-5; possibly TRBD1 for D (6 bases). V lost 6 bases to trimming and J lost 2 bases, with 17 bases between them. The CDR3 extends over 16 amino acids. Germline CDR1 reads SNHLY; CDR2 reads FYNNEI. CDR3 loop: CASSATGQLGNQPQHF. The CDR3 bases are TGTGCCAGCAGCGCAACAGGGCAATTAGGCAATCAGCCCCAGCATTTT.

This chain joins TRBV25-1 and TRBJ2-7, with D perhaps TRBD1 (5 bases). The V gene's germline CDR1 is MGHDK and CDR2 SYGVNS. V lost 6 bases, J lost 3 bases, and 9 bases lay in between. The CDR3 sequence is 12 residues long. The CDR3: CASRGVNYEQYF. In DNA form, the CDR3 reads TGTGCCAGCAGAGGGGTGAACTACGAGCAGTACTTC.

The chain combines TRBV5-1 with TRBJ2-5; 10 bases map to TRBD2. V trimming: 5 bases; J trimming: 0 bases; junction bases outside the gene matches: 1. Germline CDR1 SGHRS, CDR2 YFSETQ. CDR3 size: 14 residues. DNA of the CDR3: TGCGCCAGCAGGACTAGCGGGTACCAAGAGACCCAGTACTTC. Protein: CASRTSGYQETQYF.

This clone appeared a single time. The chain links TRBV2 to TRBJ2-7; 10 bases are shared with TRBD1. This CDR3 comprises 15 residues. The germline V gene encodes CDR1 SNHLY and CDR2 FYNNEI. Unmatched junction bases numbered 7, after V lost 6 bases and J lost 2 bases. DNA of the CDR3: TGTGCCAGCAGCCCCGGGGGACAGGGGACCTACGAGCAGTACTTC. This translates into CASSPGGQGTYEQYF.

J is TRBJ2-7 and V is TRBV29-1; TRBD1 might be the D (5 bases). Trimming pared 6 bases from V and 1 base from J, leaving 7 bases between. The germline V gene encodes CDR1 SQVTM and CDR2 ANQGSEA. The CDR3 length is 11 residues. The CDR3 is CSVTGSYEQYF. DNA of the CDR3: TGCAGCGTCACAGGTTCCTACGAGCAGTACTTC.

The V and J genes are TRBV5-4 and TRBJ2-3, with 13 bases identical to TRBD2. Unmatched junction bases numbered 8, after V lost 4 bases and J lost 6 bases. Germline CDR1 reads SGHNT; CDR2 reads YYREEE (reference sequence). This CDR3 has 16 amino acids. CDR3: CASSESGTSGTDTQYF. CDR3 nucleotide sequence: TGTGCCAGCAGCGAATCCGGGACTAGCGGGACCGATACGCAGTATTTT.

The genes are TRBV9 and TRBJ2-3, with D perhaps matching TRBD2 (5 bases). The germline V gene encodes CDR1 SGDLS and CDR2 YYNGEE. This CDR3 is built from 15 residues. The ends were cut back, 2 bases at V and 2 bases at J, with 12 bases in the middle. The CDR3 spells CASSVYRGYTDTQYF. CDR3 DNA: TGTGCCAGCAGCGTCTACAGAGGGTACACAGATACGCAGTATTTT.

This sequence joins TRBV12-1 and TRBJ1-2; the D call of TRBD1 is as the table states it, not checked on the DNA. TRBV12-1 is designated a pseudogene. The CDR3 runs to 16 residues. Here the CDR3 reads CASSGDLTGLGYGYTF. The CDR3 DNA follows: TGTGCCAGCAGCGGGGACCTTACAGGGCTCGGCTATGGCTACACCTTC.

This rearrangement joins TRBV4-1 to TRBJ2-5, with TRBD1 identical over 11 bases. Trimming at V came to 0 bases and at J to 1 base, leaving 1 base not matched to a gene. Germline CDR1 reads MGHRA; CDR2 reads YSYEKL. The CDR3 contains 16 residues. The CDR3 loop is CASSQDGTGGQETQYF. The CDR3 DNA is TGCGCCAGCAGCCAAGACGGGACAGGGGGCCAAGAGACCCAGTACTTC.

This clone has a single count. The V and J genes are TRBV5-1 and TRBJ1-4; 8 nucleotides line up with TRBD1. Unmatched junction bases numbered 9, after V lost 3 bases and J lost 8 bases. The V gene's germline CDR1 is SGHRS and CDR2 YFSETQ. This CDR3 contains 15 residues. The CDR3 coding sequence is TGCGCCAGCAGCTCCACCGGGACAGGAACCGAAAAACTGTTTTTT. Translation gives CASSSTGTGTEKLFF. Looking up the rest from reference TRBV5-1 and TRBJ1-4 gives the full variable domain: KAGVTQTPRYLIKTRGQQVTLSCSPISGHRSVSWYQQTPGQGLQFLFEYFSETQRNKGNFPGRFSGRQFSNSRSEMNVSTLELGDSALYLCASSSTGTGTEKLFFGSGTQLSVL.